The clone carrying this T cell receptor beta chain was seen just once. Unique molecular identifiers were used in preparing the TCRbeta library. TCRdb processed the PCR reads anew with MiXCR; each CDR3 protein has one entry. The sample has some 390,000 distinct CDR3 sequences, approximately 20% seen once. The record originates from a study of T-cell reconstitution after alpha-beta-depleted transplantation in children. Trimming took off 3 bases at V and 5 bases at J, with 17 bases between the two ends. The CDR3 covers 15 residues. Germline V gene sequence: CDR1 SGDLS, CDR2 YYNGEE. The J gene is TRBJ1-2, the V gene TRBV9; weak D call: TRBD1 (6 bases). Sequenced here: PBMCs from the stem cell graft donor, sampled from the stem cell graft. The sequence derives from a human donor who donated a stem cell graft to a child with acute myeloid leukemia. The CDR3 bases are TGTGCCAGCAGCGAGGGGCATGAGGGGGTATATGGCTACACCTTC. Its translation: CASSEGHEGVYGYTF.